The 15 T cell receptor beta chains reported below all come from one sample, sequenced in a study of HIV-infected patients and healthy controls. Alpha and beta constant-region primers primed reverse transcription of approximately 0.55 ug RNA. Separate chain-specific third strand synthesis with multiplexing indices produced the alpha and beta libraries. TCRdb analysed the 5' RACE reads with MiXCR anew, one entry per CDR3 protein. The top ten clones hold around 30% of a sample with some 9,600 distinct CDR3 sequences, under 7% of them seen once. Roughly three months, about 14 weeks, into antiretroviral therapy, follow-up blood was collected. Whole blood was used without fractionation, so all unsorted peripheral T cells were included. Sequencing used blood, obtained during antiretroviral therapy. The receptor source for this set is an adult with HIV infection. The donor label of this sample is uncertain.

Ten or more counts support this clonotype. The rearrangement uses TRBV7-6 and TRBJ2-3; the D gene is possibly TRBD2 (5 bases). Germline V gene sequence: CDR1 SGHVS, CDR2 FNYEAQ. The CDR3 contains 15 residues. The V gene lost 5 bases and the J gene lost 2 bases, with 14 bases spanning the gap. DNA for the CDR3: TGTGCCAGCAGCCCGGGGAATCTCGCCACAGATACGCAGTATTTT. As protein: CASSPGNLATDTQYF.

This clonotype was detected many times. CDR3 sequence (DNA): TGTGCCAGTAGTATAGGACAGGGTGGTGGCTACACCTTC. This gives the protein CASSIGQGGGYTF. The chain combines TRBV19 with TRBJ1-2; TRBD1 aligns across 7 bases. The CDR3 contains 13 residues. Germline V gives CDR1 LNHDA, CDR2 SQIVND (reference sequence). The J segment lost 7 bases and the V segment lost 1 base, leaving 3 bases of the junction unmatched.

This sequence joins TRBV2 and TRBJ1-5; maybe TRBD1 (6 bases). Trimming shortened V by 6 bases and J by 4 bases, and 13 bases separated the two germline ends. The CDR3 spans 14 residues. Germline assignment: CDR1 SNHLY and CDR2 FYNNEI. The CDR3 here is CASRGGQGNQPQHF. In DNA form, the CDR3 reads TGTGCCAGCAGGGGGGGACAAGGGAATCAGCCCCAGCATTTT.

By frequency in the sample, this clonotype is medium-sized. The chain carries TRBV10-3 and TRBJ2-1; D is possibly TRBD1 or TRBD2 (5 bases each). Germline V gene data show CDR1 as ENHRY and CDR2 as SYGVKD. Trimming cost V 4 bases and J 6 bases, with 7 bases left between them. The CDR3 totals 12 residues. The DNA of the CDR3 is TGTGCCATCAGTGCTGGGGGCAATGAGCAGTTCTTC. It translates to CAISAGGNEQFF.

This clonotype showed up many times. The chain couples TRBV6-1 to TRBJ1-5; D possibly corresponds to TRBD1 (6 bases). Per germline, CDR1 MNHNS and CDR2 SASEGT. The CDR3 spans 15 residues. Trimming left V 2 bases short and J 0 bases short, with 8 bases between. DNA for the CDR3: TGTGCCAGCAGTGAAACAGGGAATAGCAATCAGCCCCAGCATTTT. Protein: CASSETGNSNQPQHF.

This clonotype was seen at least ten times. This chain joins TRBV13 and TRBJ2-3, with D tentatively TRBD1 or TRBD2 (5 bases each). V shed 5 bases and J shed 3 bases, with 9 bases lying between them. Germline V CDR1 and CDR2: PRHDT, FYEKMQ (reference sequence). This CDR3 contains 13 residues. The CDR3 loop reads CASSRGPTDTQYF. CDR3 DNA: TGTGCCAGCAGCCGGGGACCTACAGATACGCAGTATTTT.

This clonotype was counted at least ten times. The rearrangement links TRBV7-2 to TRBJ1-1, with 7 bases aligning to TRBD1. The V and J ends lost 0 bases and 7 bases, in that order; junction bases with no gene match: 2. The CDR3 runs 13 residues. Germline V gene lookup returns CDR1 SGHTA and CDR2 FQGNSA. The CDR3 region has the DNA TGTGCCAGCAGCTTAGCGGACAGGAATGAAGCTTTCTTT. This encodes CASSLADRNEAFF.

This clonotype was found many times. The chain joins TRBV20-1 to TRBJ2-1, with D perhaps TRBD1 or TRBD2 (6 bases each). Trimming pared 3 bases from V and 14 bases from J, leaving 11 bases between. The CDR3 extends over 10 amino acids. The V gene's germline CDR1 is DFQATT and CDR2 SNEGSKA (reference sequence). The CDR3 region has the DNA TGCAGTGCTAGGTCTAGGGGGGAGTTCTTC. Protein: CSARSRGEFF.

This clonotype was picked up many times. This sequence joins TRBV24-1 and TRBJ2-3; 8 bases line up with TRBD1. The CDR3 loop spans 14 amino acids. Trimming removed 7 bases from V and 3 bases from J; junction bases left unmatched: 5. Germline CDR1 reads KGHDR; CDR2 reads SFDVKD. DNA for the CDR3: TGTGCCACCAGCAGGGGGCGCGGGACAGATACGCAGTATTTT. This sequence encodes CATSRGRGTDTQYF.

Relative to its sample, this clonotype is medium-sized (0.01 to 0.1%). J is TRBJ2-7 and V is TRBV6-5; 8 bases map to TRBD1. V shed 0 bases, J shed 5 bases, and the junction held 6 bases outside the gene matches. Germline values: CDR1 MNHEY, CDR2 SVGAGI. The CDR3 covers 15 residues. DNA for the CDR3: TGTGCCAGCAGTTACTCGAGGCAGGGGGCCAACGAGCAGTACTTC. Its protein product is CASSYSRQGANEQYF.

This clonotype was observed many times. The genes are TRBV19 and TRBJ2-7; D may be TRBD2 (6 bases). Looked up from germline, CDR1 is LNHDA and CDR2 is SQIVND (reference sequence). The CDR3 has 13 residues. V was shortened by 6 bases and J by 0 bases, with 9 bases between the two germline ends. For the CDR3, the DNA is TGTGCCAGTAGGCACGGGAGCTCCTACGAGCAGTACTTC. This codes for CASRHGSSYEQYF.

This clonotype has at least ten counts. The chain uses TRBV10-3 and TRBJ2-3, with D tentatively TRBD2 (6 bases). The CDR3 spans 13 residues. Germline V lookup: CDR1 ENHRY, CDR2 SYGVKD. Trimming pared 8 bases from V and 4 bases from J, leaving 13 bases between. CDR3 amino acids: CAIGPTSPDTQYF. As DNA, the CDR3 is TGTGCCATCGGCCCGACTAGTCCAGATACGCAGTATTTT.

This clonotype has a count of ten or more. The chain employs TRBV13 and TRBJ2-1, with D unclear. V lost 2 bases, J lost 0 bases, and 8 bases lay in between. CDR3 size: 15 residues. Germline V lookup: CDR1 PRHDT, CDR2 FYEKMQ (reference sequence). The CDR3 nucleotides are TGTGCCAGCAGCTTACGCGTGAGCTCCTACAATGAGCAGTTCTTC. Protein sequence: CASSLRVSSYNEQFF.

This clonotype appeared many times. The chain has TRBV6-2 or TRBV6-3 and TRBJ2-5, with TRBD1 identical over 8 bases. This CDR3 is built from 15 residues. The germline CDR1 and CDR2 sequences are MNHEY and SVGEGT. After removal of 2 bases from V and 2 bases from J, the junction contained 4 bases not matched to a gene. CDR3 nucleotides: TGTGCCAGCAGTTACGGACAGGGCGCACAAGAGACCCAGTACTTC. Residues: CASSYGQGAQETQYF.

This clonotype was seen at least ten times. The J gene is TRBJ1-1, the V gene TRBV3-2. TRBV3-2 is annotated as a pseudogene. The CDR3 covers 10 residues. CDR3 DNA: TGTGCCAGCAGCCTAAACGAAGCTTTCTTT. Translating gives CASSLNEAFF.